This T cell receptor beta chain was recorded in a study of T cell responses to AZD1222 COVID-19 vaccine. The wider study: Second-dose recipients at about 4 or about 12 weeks were treated as one pooled group.

Concerning this clone: Its target is not known.

CDR3 length equals 13 residues. V gave up 5 bases and J gave up 3 bases; unmatched junction bases: 1. Germline assignment: CDR1 MGHDK and CDR2 SYGVNS. Study findings and constraints: White British donors predominated, females outnumbered males, and clonal diversity was possibly underestimated. Receipt of two AZD1222 doses was followed by a rise in Spike-specific TCR breadth and depth. Reports say nearly half of spike-specific TCRs go after unmutated variant regions.

Measured with immunoSEQ multiplex PCR; TCRdb has only the in-frame clones, and not every one. The repertoire consists of 150,000 to 200,000 clones, with around 94% occurring once and the leading ten covering approximately 1%. This chain connects TRBV25-1 to TRBJ1-1; 9 nucleotides line up with TRBD1. The specimen was peripheral blood, collected on day 0 of AZD1222 vaccination. This sequence was found in an adult in good health. CDR3 region: CASSRQGDTEAFF. CDR3 DNA: TGTGCCAGCAGTCGACAGGGGGACACTGAAGCTTTCTTT.